The source of this T cell receptor beta chain is a study of blood T cell repertoires in COVID-19. About the study: The United States, Italy and Spain were the sources of the acute and convalescent COVID-19 samples. PBMCs, B-cell-depleted T cells, or T cells provided the cDNA or gDNA that made up the material.

The CDR3 is made up of 15 amino acids. The ends were cut back, 3 bases at V and 4 bases at J, with 16 bases in the middle. How the authors handled the data: The authors estimated nucleated cell counts from reference gene primer amplification. The method was immunoSEQ multiplex PCR; TCRdb's version includes in-frame clones alone and lacks a portion of them. V, J and clone size are those of that table, while D and trimming were read from the DNA. Counted here are over 200,000 clones, 80% to 90% occurring once; the ten biggest clones make up more than 8%. The chain carries TRBV5-3 and TRBJ1-1, with a weak D call TRBD1 (5 bases). TRBV5-3 is marked as an open reading frame, function uncertain. The TCR sequence derives from a woman aged 45-65 years with acute or convalescent COVID-19. Specimen: peripheral blood. The CDR3 DNA is TGTGCCAGAAGCTCAGGTTCACAGGTGGCCACTGAAGCTTTCTTT. This codes for CARSSGSQVATEAFF.